The TCR beta chain described here comes from a study of cytomegalovirus exposure and HLA in healthy donors. The study's findings and limits: Researchers reported that a few CMV-associated chains were confirmed in vitro as CMV antigen-specific.

Per the germline V gene, CDR1 is LNHDA and CDR2 is SQIVND (reference sequence). With 6 bases clipped from V and 5 bases from J, the junction kept 11 bases outside the gene matches. The CDR3 length is 16 residues. Primers included in the PCR were 60 Vbeta and 13 Jbeta primers. The data were produced by immunoSEQ multiplex PCR, yet TCRdb's version contains in-frame clones alone and is incomplete. The data hold around 150,000 clones, with about three quarters observed a single time. For this clone: Its antigen remains unknown.

The specimen was PBMCs. The gene calls are TRBV19 and TRBJ2-1, with TRBD2 matching over 9 bases. The clonotype originates from a woman aged 40 to 50 in good health and CMV-seropositive. This CDR3 reads CASRLRRGGVDNEQFF. The CDR3 DNA reads as TGTGCCAGTAGACTCCGGCGGGGGGGGGTGGACAATGAGCAGTTCTTC.